This TCR beta chain emerged from a study of cytomegalovirus exposure and HLA in healthy donors. PCR used 60 Vbeta primers and 13 Jbeta primers. Clones were read by immunoSEQ multiplex PCR, and TCRdb kept only the in-frame ones, dropping some. This table holds 150,000 to 200,000 clones, over 75% found once. Material: PBMCs. This sequence originates from a girl under three years old in good health and CMV-seronegative.

Here the CDR3 reads CASSLAGGGRRETQYF. CDR3 coding DNA: TGCGCCAGCAGCTTGGCCGGGGGAGGGCGACGCGAGACCCAGTACTTC. This chain links TRBV5-1 with TRBJ2-5; 7 positions agree with TRBD2. The CDR3 runs to 16 residues. CDR1 SGHRS and CDR2 YFSETQ come from the germline V gene. The junction had 10 bases not matched to a gene; V was cut back by 0 bases and J by 5 bases.